This T cell receptor (beta chain) was captured by sequencing in a study of T cells in Graves' hyperthyroidism and ophthalmopathy. What was amplified from RNA transcripts were TCR beta CDR3 regions. A first-round RT-PCR of the TCR CDR3 used the HTBI primer set. TCRdb re-analysed the multiplex PCR reads in MiXCR, keeping a single row per CDR3 protein. The table has hundreds of thousands of distinct CDR3 sequences, 20% seen once. Concerning this clonotype: Its antigen is as yet unknown.

Trimming took off 2 bases at V and 0 bases at J, with 11 bases between the two ends. The CDR3 runs to 16 residues. CDR1 is KGHSH and CDR2 is LQKENI in the germline V gene. Whole-study results and caveats: Clonotypes that were expanded in thyroid above 0.001 mostly appeared in blood too. The model foresaw ophthalmopathy a median around 6 months prior to onset.

The source is a man in his thirties or forties with Graves' ophthalmopathy. The specimen was blood. J is TRBJ1-3 and V is TRBV18; D is uncertain. CDR3 in amino acids: CASSPRQHSSGNTIYF. The DNA for the CDR3 is TGTGCCAGCTCACCAAGGCAGCATAGCTCTGGAAACACCATATATTTT. Full variable domain (outside the CDR3, taken from reference TRBV18 and TRBJ1-3): NAGVMQNPRHLVRRRGQEARLRCSPMKGHSHVYWYRQLPEEGLKFMVYLQKENIIDESGMPKERFSAEFPKEGPSILRIQQVVRGDSAAYFCASSPRQHSSGNTIYFGEGSWLTVV.